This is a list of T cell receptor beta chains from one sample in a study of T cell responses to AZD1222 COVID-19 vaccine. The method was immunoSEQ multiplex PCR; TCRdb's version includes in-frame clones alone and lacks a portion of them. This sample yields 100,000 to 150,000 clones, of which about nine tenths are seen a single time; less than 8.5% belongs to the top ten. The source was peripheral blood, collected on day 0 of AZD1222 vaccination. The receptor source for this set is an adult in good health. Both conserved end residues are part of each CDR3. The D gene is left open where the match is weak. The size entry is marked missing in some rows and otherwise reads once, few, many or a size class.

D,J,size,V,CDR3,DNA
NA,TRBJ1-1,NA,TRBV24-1,CATSDPPTGEAFF,TGTGCCACCAGTGATCCTCCTACAGGTGAAGCTTTCTTT
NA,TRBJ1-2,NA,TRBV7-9,CASSPGGWGYTF,TGTGCCAGCAGCCCCGGGGGATGGGGCTACACCTTC
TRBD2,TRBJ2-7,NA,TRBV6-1,CASSEERDYYEQYF,TGTGCCAGCAGTGAGGAGCGGGATTACTACGAGCAGTACTTC
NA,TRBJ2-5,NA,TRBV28,CASSLDGETQYF,TGTGCCAGCAGTCTCGACGGAGAGACCCAGTACTTC
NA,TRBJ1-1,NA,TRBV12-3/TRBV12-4,CASSLGSGVTFF,TGTGCCAGCAGTTTGGGGTCAGGGGTTACTTTCTTT
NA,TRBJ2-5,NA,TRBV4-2,CASSQDTGQETQYF,TGTGCCAGCAGCCAAGATACGGGACAAGAGACCCAGTACTTC
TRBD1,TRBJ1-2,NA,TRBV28,CASSWRGRGYGYTF,TGTGCCAGCAGTTGGAGGGGGCGCGGCTATGGCTACACCTTC
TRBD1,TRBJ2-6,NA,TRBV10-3,CAISDRQGAGGANVLTF,TGTGCCATCAGTGACCGGCAGGGGGCGGGCGGGGCCAACGTCCTGACTTTC
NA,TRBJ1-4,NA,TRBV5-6,CASSLPDLGEKLFF,TGTGCCAGCAGCCTACCGGACTTGGGGGAAAAACTGTTTTTT
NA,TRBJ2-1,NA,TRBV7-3,CASSLMGGSSYNEQFF,TGTGCCAGCAGCTTAATGGGCGGAAGCTCCTACAATGAGCAGTTCTTC
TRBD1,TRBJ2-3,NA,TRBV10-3,CAISTEDRGYTDTQYF,TGTGCCATCAGTACCGAAGACAGGGGCTACACAGATACGCAGTATTTT
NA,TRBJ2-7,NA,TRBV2,CASSPVYEQYF,TGTGCCAGCAGCCCCGTATACGAGCAGTACTTC
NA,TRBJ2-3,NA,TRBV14,CASSSPRGARDTQYF,TGTGCCAGCAGCTCTCCCCGGGGGGCGCGAGATACGCAGTATTTT
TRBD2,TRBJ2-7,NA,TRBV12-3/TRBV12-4,CASRGESYEQYF,TGTGCCAGTCGGGGGGAATCCTACGAGCAGTACTTC
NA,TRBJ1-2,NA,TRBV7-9,CASSSSGTIYGYTF,TGTGCCAGCAGCTCCTCCGGGACCATTTATGGCTACACCTTC
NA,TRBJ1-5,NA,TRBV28,CASRTTMGNQPQHF,TGTGCCAGCAGAACGACAATGGGCAATCAGCCCCAGCATTTT
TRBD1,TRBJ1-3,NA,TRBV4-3,CASSQGTGTGNTIYF,TGCGCCAGCAGCCAAGGGACAGGGACTGGAAACACCATATATTTT
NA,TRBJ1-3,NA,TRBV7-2,CASSLKPGDRGNTIYF,TGTGCCAGCAGCCTGAAACCCGGGGACCGAGGAAACACCATATATTTT
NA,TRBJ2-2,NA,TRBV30,CAWARGSELFF,TGTGCCTGGGCCCGAGGCAGCGAGCTGTTTTTT
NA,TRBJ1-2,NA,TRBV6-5,CASARQVDYGYTF,TGTGCCAGCGCCCGACAGGTGGACTATGGCTACACCTTC
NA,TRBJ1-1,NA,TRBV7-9,CASSLFRGRGTEAFF,TGTGCCAGCAGCTTATTTCGGGGGCGCGGTACTGAAGCTTTCTTT
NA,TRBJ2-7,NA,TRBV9,CASSVTGKAYEQYF,TGTGCCAGCAGCGTTACAGGGAAAGCCTACGAGCAGTACTTC
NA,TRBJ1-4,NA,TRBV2,CASSDAESTLSTNEKLFF,TGTGCCAGCAGTGATGCAGAGTCCACCTTAAGTACTAATGAAAAACTGTTTTTT
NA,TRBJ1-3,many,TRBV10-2,CASTEGRFSGNTIYF,TGCGCCAGCACCGAGGGACGGTTCTCTGGAAACACCATATATTTT
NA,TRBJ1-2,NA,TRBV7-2,CASSFSFVGRGYTF,TGTGCCAGCAGCTTCAGTTTTGTAGGTCGAGGCTACACCTTC
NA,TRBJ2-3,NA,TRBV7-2,CASSFQTRDTQYF,TGTGCCAGCAGCTTCCAAACCCGGGATACGCAGTATTTT
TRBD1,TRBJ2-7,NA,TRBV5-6,CASSPKTGYSYEQYF,TGTGCCAGCAGCCCTAAGACAGGGTATTCCTACGAGCAGTACTTC
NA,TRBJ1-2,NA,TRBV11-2,CASSLASGASGYTF,TGTGCCAGCAGCTTGGCCTCAGGGGCGAGCGGCTACACCTTC
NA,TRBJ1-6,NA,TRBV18,CASSPDRGVNSPLHF,TGTGCCAGCTCACCGGATCGGGGCGTAAATTCACCCCTCCACTTT
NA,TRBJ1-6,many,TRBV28,CACREDHSPLHF,TGTGCCTGTAGGGAGGACCATTCACCCCTCCACTTT
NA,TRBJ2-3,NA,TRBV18,CASSPPVGSTPDTQYF,TGTGCCAGCTCACCACCAGTGGGCAGCACTCCAGATACGCAGTATTTT
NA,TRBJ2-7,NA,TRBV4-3,CASSQVTASYEQYF,TGCGCCAGCAGCCAAGTGACGGCCTCCTACGAGCAGTACTTC
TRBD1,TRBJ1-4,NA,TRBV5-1,CASSLFGQDNEKLFF,TGCGCCAGCAGCTTGTTTGGACAGGATAATGAAAAACTGTTTTTT
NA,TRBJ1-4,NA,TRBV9,CASSVSPGPNVVGLFF,TGTGCCAGCAGCGTTTCCCCGGGGCCTAATGTGGTGGGACTGTTTTTT
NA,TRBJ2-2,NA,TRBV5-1,CASSLAGRTQRTGELFF,TGCGCCAGCAGCTTGGCGGGCCGAACACAACGGACCGGGGAGCTGTTTTTT
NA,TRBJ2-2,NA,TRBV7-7,CASSPLKVGALNTGELFF,TGTGCTAGCAGCCCCTTGAAAGTTGGGGCTTTGAACACCGGGGAGCTGTTTTTT
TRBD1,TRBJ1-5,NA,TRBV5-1,CASSPDRDNQPQHF,TGCGCCAGCAGCCCCGACAGGGACAATCAGCCCCAGCATTTT
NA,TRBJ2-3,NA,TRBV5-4,CASSASGRFTDTQYF,TGTGCCAGCAGCGCATCGGGACGGTTCACAGATACGCAGTATTTT
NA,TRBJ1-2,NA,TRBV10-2,CASAAGRGGYTF,TGCGCCAGCGCGGCGGGGAGGGGTGGCTACACCTTC
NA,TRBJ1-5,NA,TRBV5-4,CASSLAGGQPQHF,TGTGCCAGCAGCTTGGCTGGCGGACAGCCCCAGCATTTT